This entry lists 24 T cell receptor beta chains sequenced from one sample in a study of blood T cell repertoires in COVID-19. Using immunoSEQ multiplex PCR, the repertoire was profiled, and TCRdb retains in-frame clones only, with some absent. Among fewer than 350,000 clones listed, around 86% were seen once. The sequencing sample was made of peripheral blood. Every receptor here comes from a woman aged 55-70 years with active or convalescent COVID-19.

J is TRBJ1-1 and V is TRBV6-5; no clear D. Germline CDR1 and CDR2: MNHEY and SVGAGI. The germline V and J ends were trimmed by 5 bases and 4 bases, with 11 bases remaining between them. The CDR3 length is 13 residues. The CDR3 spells CASSQHPPTEAFF. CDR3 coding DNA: TGTGCCAGCAGTCAACATCCCCCCACTGAAGCTTTCTTT.

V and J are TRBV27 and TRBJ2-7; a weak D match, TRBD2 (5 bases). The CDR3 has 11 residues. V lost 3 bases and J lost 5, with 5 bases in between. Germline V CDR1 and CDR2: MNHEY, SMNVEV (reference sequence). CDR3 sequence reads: CASSFGDEQYF. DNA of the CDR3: TGTGCCAGCAGTTTCGGGGACGAGCAGTACTTC.

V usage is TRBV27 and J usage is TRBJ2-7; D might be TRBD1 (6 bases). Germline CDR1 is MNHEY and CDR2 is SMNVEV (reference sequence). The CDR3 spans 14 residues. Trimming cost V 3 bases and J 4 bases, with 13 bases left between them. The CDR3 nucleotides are TGTGCCAGCAGTTTTCGGCAGGGACAATACGAGCAGTACTTC. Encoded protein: CASSFRQGQYEQYF.

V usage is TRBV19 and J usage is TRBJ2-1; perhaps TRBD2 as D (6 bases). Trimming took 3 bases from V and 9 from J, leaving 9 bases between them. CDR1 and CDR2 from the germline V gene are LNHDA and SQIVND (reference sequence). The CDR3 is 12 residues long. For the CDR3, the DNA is TGTGCCAGTAGTATCGGAGGGATTGAGCAGTTCTTC. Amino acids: CASSIGGIEQFF. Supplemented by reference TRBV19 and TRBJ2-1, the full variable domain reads DGGITQSPKYLFRKEGQNVTLSCEQNLNHDAMYWYRQDPGQGLRLIYYSQIVNDFQKGDIAEGYSVSREKKESFPLTVTSAQKNPTAFYLCASSIGGIEQFFGPGTRLTVL.

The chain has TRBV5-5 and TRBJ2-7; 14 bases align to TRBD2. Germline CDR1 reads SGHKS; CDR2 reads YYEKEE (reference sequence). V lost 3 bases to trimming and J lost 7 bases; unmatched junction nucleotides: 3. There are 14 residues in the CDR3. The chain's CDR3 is CASSSGTSGGEQYF. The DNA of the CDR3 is TGTGCCAGCAGCTCCGGGACTAGCGGGGGAGAGCAGTACTTC.

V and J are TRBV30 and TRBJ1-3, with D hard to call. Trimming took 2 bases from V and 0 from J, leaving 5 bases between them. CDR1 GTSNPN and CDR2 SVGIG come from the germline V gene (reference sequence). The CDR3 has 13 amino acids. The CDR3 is CAWSFISGNTIYF. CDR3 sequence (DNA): TGTGCCTGGAGTTTTATCTCTGGAAACACCATATATTTT.

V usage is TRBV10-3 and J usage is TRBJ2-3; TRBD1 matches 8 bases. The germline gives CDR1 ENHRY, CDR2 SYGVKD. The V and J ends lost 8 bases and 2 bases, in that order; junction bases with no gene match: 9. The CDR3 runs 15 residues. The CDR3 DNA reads TGTGCCATCGGTGCGAGGACAGGGTTCACAGATACGCAGTATTTT. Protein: CAIGARTGFTDTQYF.

DNA for the CDR3: TGTGCCAGCAGCGCCGGGACAGGGGGCTCCTACGAGCAGTACTTC. Translation: CASSAGTGGSYEQYF. The rearrangement joins TRBV9 to TRBJ2-7; TRBD1 agrees at 11 bases. Germline V gives CDR1 SGDLS, CDR2 YYNGEE. This CDR3 has 15 residues. V gave up 3 bases and J gave up 0 bases; unmatched junction bases: 2.

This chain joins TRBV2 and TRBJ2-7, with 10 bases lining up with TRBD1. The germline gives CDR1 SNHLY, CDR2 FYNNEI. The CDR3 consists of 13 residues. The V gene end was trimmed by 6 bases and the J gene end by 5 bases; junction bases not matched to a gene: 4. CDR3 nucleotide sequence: TGTGCCAGCAGGCCGACAGGGGGCCACGAGCAGTACTTC. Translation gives CASRPTGGHEQYF.

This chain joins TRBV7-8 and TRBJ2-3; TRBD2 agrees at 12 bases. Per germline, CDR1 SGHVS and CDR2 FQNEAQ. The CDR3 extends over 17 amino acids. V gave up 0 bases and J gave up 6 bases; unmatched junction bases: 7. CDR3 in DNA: TGTGCCAGCAGCTTAGCGGTTGGACTAGCGGGGTCGGATACGCAGTATTTT. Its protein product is CASSLAVGLAGSDTQYF.

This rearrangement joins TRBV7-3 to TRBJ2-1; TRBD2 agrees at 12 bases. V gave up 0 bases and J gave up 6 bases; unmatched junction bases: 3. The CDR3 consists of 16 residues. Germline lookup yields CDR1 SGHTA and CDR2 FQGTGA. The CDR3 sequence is CASSLTGLAGTNEQFF. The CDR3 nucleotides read TGTGCCAGCAGCTTAACAGGACTAGCGGGGACCAATGAGCAGTTCTTC.

DNA of the CDR3: TGTGCCAGCAGTTTATCAAGTCTTCGAGGCACAGATACGCAGTATTTT. Its translation is CASSLSSLRGTDTQYF. This chain connects TRBV27 to TRBJ2-3; D gene uncertain. CDR3 length: 16 residues. Trimming stripped 0 bases from V and 1 base from J, with 11 bases between. The germline CDR1 and CDR2 sequences are MNHEY and SMNVEV (reference sequence).

The CDR3 coding sequence is TGCAGCGTTGGAGACAGGGCGAACACCGGGGAGCTGTTTTTT. As protein: CSVGDRANTGELFF. The J gene is TRBJ2-2, the V gene TRBV29-1; TRBD1 aligns across 7 bases. This CDR3 has 14 residues. Trimming cost V 4 bases and J 0 bases; bases outside gene matches: 2. CDR1 is SQVTM, CDR2 ANQGSEA, per germline.

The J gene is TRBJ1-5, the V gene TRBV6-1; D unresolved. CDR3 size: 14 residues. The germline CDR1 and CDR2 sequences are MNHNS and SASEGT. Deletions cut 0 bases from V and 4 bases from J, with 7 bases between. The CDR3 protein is CASSEARGNQPQHF. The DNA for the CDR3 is TGTGCCAGCAGTGAAGCGAGAGGGAATCAGCCCCAGCATTTT.

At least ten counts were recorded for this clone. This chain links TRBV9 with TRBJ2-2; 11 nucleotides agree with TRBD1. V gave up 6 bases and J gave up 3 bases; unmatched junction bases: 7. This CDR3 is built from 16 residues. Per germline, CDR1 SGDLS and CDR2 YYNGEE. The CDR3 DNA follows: TGTGCCAGCACCCACCCGGACAGGGGGCACACCGGGGAGCTGTTTTTT. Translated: CASTHPDRGHTGELFF.

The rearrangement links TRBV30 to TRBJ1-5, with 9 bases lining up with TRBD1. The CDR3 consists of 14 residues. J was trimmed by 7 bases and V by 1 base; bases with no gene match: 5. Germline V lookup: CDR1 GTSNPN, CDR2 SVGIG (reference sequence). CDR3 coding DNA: TGTGCCTGGAGTGCGACAGGGGGTGGCCAGCCCCAGCATTTT. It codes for CAWSATGGGQPQHF.

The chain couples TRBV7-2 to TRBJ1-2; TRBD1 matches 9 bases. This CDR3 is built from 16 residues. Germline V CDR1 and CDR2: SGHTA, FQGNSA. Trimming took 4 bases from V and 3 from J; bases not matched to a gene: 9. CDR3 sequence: CASSSEQGALDYGYTF. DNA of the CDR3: TGTGCCAGCAGCTCCGAACAGGGGGCGCTCGACTATGGCTACACCTTC.

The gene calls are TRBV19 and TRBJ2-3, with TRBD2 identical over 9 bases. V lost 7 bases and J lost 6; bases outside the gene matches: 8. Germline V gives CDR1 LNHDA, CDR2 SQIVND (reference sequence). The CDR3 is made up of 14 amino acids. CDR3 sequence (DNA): TGTGCCAGTACCTGGGGCGGGGGGGCGGATACGCAGTATTTT. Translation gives CASTWGGGADTQYF.

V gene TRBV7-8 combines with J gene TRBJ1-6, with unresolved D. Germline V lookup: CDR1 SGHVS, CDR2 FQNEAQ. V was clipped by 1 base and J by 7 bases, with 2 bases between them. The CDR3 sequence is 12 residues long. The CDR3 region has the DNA TGTGCCAGCAGCTTAGTAAATTCACCCCTCCACTTT. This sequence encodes CASSLVNSPLHF.

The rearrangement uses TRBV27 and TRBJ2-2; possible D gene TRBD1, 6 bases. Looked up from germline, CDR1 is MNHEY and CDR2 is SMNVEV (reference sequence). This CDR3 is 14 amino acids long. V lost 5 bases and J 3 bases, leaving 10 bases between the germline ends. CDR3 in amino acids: CASSLGQHTGELFF. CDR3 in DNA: TGTGCCAGCAGTCTTGGACAGCACACCGGGGAGCTGTTTTTT.

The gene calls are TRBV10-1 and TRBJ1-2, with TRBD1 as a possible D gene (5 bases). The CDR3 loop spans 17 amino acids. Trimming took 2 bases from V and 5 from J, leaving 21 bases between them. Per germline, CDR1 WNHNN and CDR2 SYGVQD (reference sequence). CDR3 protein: CASSEPAPGGTPYGYTF. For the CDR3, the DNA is TGCGCCAGCAGTGAGCCAGCCCCCGGGGGAACCCCTTATGGCTACACCTTC.

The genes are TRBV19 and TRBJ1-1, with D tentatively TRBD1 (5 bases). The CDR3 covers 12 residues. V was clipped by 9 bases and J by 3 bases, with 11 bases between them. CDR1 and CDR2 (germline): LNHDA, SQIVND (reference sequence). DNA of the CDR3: TGTGCCAGCGGGGGGTATGACACTGAAGCTTTCTTT. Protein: CASGGYDTEAFF.

The CDR3 reads CASSQLQGFGNEQFF. In DNA form, the CDR3 reads TGTGCCAGCAGCCAACTCCAGGGGTTTGGGAATGAGCAGTTCTTC. V is TRBV3-1 (or the pseudogene TRBV3-2) and J is TRBJ2-1; a possible D gene is TRBD1 (6 bases). The germline V gene has CDR1 LGHDT and CDR2 YNNKEL (reference sequence). This CDR3 contains 15 residues. V was pared by 2 bases and J by 7 bases, with 15 bases between.

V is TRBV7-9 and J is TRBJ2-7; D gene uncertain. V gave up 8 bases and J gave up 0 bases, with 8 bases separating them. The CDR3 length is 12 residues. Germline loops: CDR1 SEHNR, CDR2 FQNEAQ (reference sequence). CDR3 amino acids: CASDRSSYEQYF. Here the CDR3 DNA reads TGTGCCAGCGATCGGAGCTCCTACGAGCAGTACTTC.